This paragraph reports one T cell receptor (beta chain). This sample was taken from a study of blood T cell repertoires in COVID-19. About the research overall: From the United States, Italy and Spain came samples of acute and convalescent COVID-19. PBMCs, B-cell-depleted T cells, or T cells provided the cDNA or gDNA that made up the material.

Trimming cost V 4 bases and J 0 bases, with 10 bases left between them. Germline V lookup: CDR1 SEHNR, CDR2 FQNEAQ (reference sequence). The length of the CDR3 is 15 residues. Some clones are missing from TCRdb's copy, which holds only in-frame ones; the method was immunoSEQ multiplex PCR. The sample shows hundreds of thousands of clones, roughly 89% of them seen only once. The material sequenced was peripheral blood. The chain is built from TRBV7-9 and TRBJ1-3; tentative D call: TRBD1 (6 bases). The sequence derives from a woman aged 25 to 39 with active or convalescent COVID-19. In nucleotides, the CDR3 is TGTGCCAGCAGCTACGGACAGAGCTCTGGAAACACCATATATTTT. It is translated as CASSYGQSSGNTIYF.